This TCR beta chain originates from a study of cytomegalovirus exposure and HLA in healthy donors. This clone came up a few times. Its antigen is still unknown. Relative to the germline gene, one junction end is altered; a read error may explain this. Other DNA sequences from this sample encode an identical CDR3 as well. Germline V CDR1 and CDR2: MGHRA, YSYEKL. This CDR3 has 16 residues. Primers for the PCR totalled 60 Vbeta and 13 Jbeta. Clones were sequenced by immunoSEQ multiplex PCR, and TCRdb holds only the in-frame ones, with some missing. The table has around 100,000 clones, 78% seen once. Whole-study findings and limits: Later analysis identified a missense DCLRE1C variant that was linked to TCR beta V- and J-gene trimming.

Material for sequencing was PBMCs. The rearrangement uses TRBV4-1 and TRBJ2-3; 10 bases fit TRBD1. This receptor was identified in a woman aged 40 to 55 in good health and CMV-seropositive. The CDR3 protein is CASSQTDRGTTDTQYF. The CDR3 nucleotides are TGTGCCAGCAGCCAGACGGACAGGGGGACGACAGATACGCAGTATTTT.